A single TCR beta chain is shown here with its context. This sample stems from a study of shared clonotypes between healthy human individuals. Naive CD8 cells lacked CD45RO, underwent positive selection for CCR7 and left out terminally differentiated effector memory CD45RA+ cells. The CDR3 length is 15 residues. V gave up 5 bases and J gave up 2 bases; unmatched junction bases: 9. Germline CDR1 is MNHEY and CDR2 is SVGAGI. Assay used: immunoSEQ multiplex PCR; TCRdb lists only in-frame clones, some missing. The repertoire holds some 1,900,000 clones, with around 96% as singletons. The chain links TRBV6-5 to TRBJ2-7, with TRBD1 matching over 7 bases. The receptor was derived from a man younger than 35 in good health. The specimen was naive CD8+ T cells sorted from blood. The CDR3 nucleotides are TGTGCCAGCAGTCCGACAGGGATGAACGCCTACGAGCAGTACTTC. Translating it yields CASSPTGMNAYEQYF.